These 10 T cell receptor beta chains were all obtained from the same sample, sequenced in a study of CD8 T cells in ankylosing spondylitis. Study results and limitations: Characteristic of ankylosing spondylitis blood, it appeared, was a TCR beta motif comprising fewer than 10 highly homologous variants.

TCRdb used MiXCR to reprocess the 5' RACE reads, holding one entry per CDR3 protein. The sample has over 200,000 distinct CDR3 sequences, around 18% seen once. Their antigens remain unidentified. Input material: blood, either unsorted or a sorted T cell fraction (not recorded which). All receptors derive from a male donor with ankylosing spondylitis.

The rearrangement joins TRBV12-3 or TRBV12-4 to TRBJ2-2; D gene ambiguous. The CDR3 totals 15 residues. Trimming took off 0 bases at V and 0 bases at J, with 5 bases between the two ends. The CDR3 loop reads CASSLALTNTGELFF. The CDR3 DNA reads as TGTGCCAGCAGTTTAGCTCTTACGAACACCGGGGAGCTGTTTTTT.

The gene calls are TRBV5-1 and TRBJ1-4; 9 bases map to TRBD1. CDR3 size: 14 residues. The J segment lost 7 bases and the V segment lost 4 bases, leaving 5 bases of the junction unmatched. Germline values: CDR1 SGHRS, CDR2 YFSETQ. The CDR3 here is CASSPGTGIEKLFF. The CDR3 bases are TGCGCCAGCAGCCCCGGGACAGGGATTGAAAAACTGTTTTTT. Variable domain in full (rest from reference TRBV5-1 and TRBJ1-4): KAGVTQTPRYLIKTRGQQVTLSCSPISGHRSVSWYQQTPGQGLQFLFEYFSETQRNKGNFPGRFSGRQFSNSRSEMNVSTLELGDSALYLCASSPGTGIEKLFFGSGTQLSVL.

The chain links TRBV19 to TRBJ1-1, with D perhaps matching TRBD1 (6 bases). CDR3 length: 17 amino acids. The germline V gene encodes CDR1 LNHDA and CDR2 SQIVND (reference sequence). V lost 3 bases, J lost 2 bases, and 19 bases lay in between. The CDR3 DNA reads TGTGCCAGTAGTATTTTTCCAGGGGACGATCCCAACACTGAAGCTTTCTTT. Translation: CASSIFPGDDPNTEAFF.

This chain connects TRBV7-8 to TRBJ1-4; TRBD1 is a possible D gene (5 bases). Germline CDR1 SGHVS, CDR2 FQNEAQ. The CDR3 extends over 16 amino acids. Trimming shortened V by 1 base and J by 8 bases, and 17 bases separated the two germline ends. CDR3 nucleotide sequence: TGTGCCAGCAGCTTAGTCCCAGGGCAGGACTCGGAAAAACTGTTTTTT. Protein sequence: CASSLVPGQDSEKLFF.

The chain couples TRBV4-1 to TRBJ2-1, with a possible D match to TRBD1 (6 bases). CDR1 is MGHRA and CDR2 is YSYEKL in the germline V gene. CDR3 length equals 17 residues. V lost 0 bases and J 6 bases, leaving 18 bases between the germline ends. The DNA for the CDR3 is TGCGCCAGCAGCCAAGACACTTTGAACAGGGCAGGCAATGAGCAGTTCTTC. This codes for CASSQDTLNRAGNEQFF.

This clonotype was seen a few times. The gene calls are TRBV6-1 and TRBJ1-1; D is unclear. Trimming stripped 4 bases from V and 7 bases from J, with 13 bases between. CDR1 is MNHNS, CDR2 SASEGT, per germline. The CDR3 is 13 amino acids. The CDR3 sequence is CASSAPAWGEAFF. DNA for the CDR3: TGTGCCAGCAGTGCGCCCGCCTGGGGTGAAGCTTTCTTT.

This clonotype was detected a few times. V gene TRBV12-3 or TRBV12-4 combines with J gene TRBJ1-1, with no clear D. V was shortened by 6 bases and J by 4 bases, with 15 bases between the two germline ends. This CDR3 is built from 14 residues. CDR3 nucleotides: TGTGCCAGCAGCTACCCTACGGGGAGCACTGAAGCTTTCTTT. It encodes CASSYPTGSTEAFF.

In this sample, this clonotype turned up a few times. V gene TRBV27 combines with J gene TRBJ2-2; D is ambiguous. The V end was cut by 5 bases, the J end by 8 bases, with 21 bases between. The CDR3 consists of 16 residues. The germline gives CDR1 MNHEY, CDR2 SMNVEV (reference sequence). The CDR3 protein is CASSPGLPVMGGELFF. The CDR3 nucleotides are TGTGCCAGCAGTCCGGGCCTCCCCGTGATGGGTGGGGAGCTGTTTTTT.

This chain uses TRBV20-1 with TRBJ1-2; TRBD1 is a possible D gene (5 bases). Germline lookup yields CDR1 DFQATT and CDR2 SNEGSKA (reference sequence). The CDR3 is made up of 11 amino acids. Trimming left V 6 bases short and J 11 bases short, with 16 bases between. CDR3 DNA sequence: TGCAGTGCCCCCCAGGGAGTTCCATACACCTTC. Translated, it gives CSAPQGVPYTF.

The chain uses TRBV20-1 and TRBJ2-5; D gene uncertain. The length of the CDR3 is 16 residues. Germline values: CDR1 DFQATT, CDR2 SNEGSKA (reference sequence). Trimming removed 0 bases at V and 6 bases at J, with 20 bases between. CDR3 in DNA: TGCAGTGCTAGAGATGGTGTCAAGACTTCAACCAAGACCCAGTACTTC. It specifies CSARDGVKTSTKTQYF.